This T cell receptor (beta chain) is drawn from a study of T cells expressing NK-cell markers. Study at large: Seven donors tested HCMV-seropositive and one tested seronegative among the eight sequenced. General study results and limits: The share of CD8+ T cells held by dominant NKG2C+ clonotypes was roughly 1.0-8% in about six donors.

About this clonotype itself: No antigen is known for it.

Reanalyzing the 5' RACE reads, TCRdb keeps one entry per CDR3 protein, without DNA. Recorded for this sample: under 500,000 distinct CDR3 sequences. Germline V gene sequence: CDR1 SGHVS, CDR2 FNYEAQ. The length of the CDR3 is 16 residues. The sample was blood T cells: a sorted CD56 or NKG2C T cell subset, CD4+ or CD8+ T cells, or bulk PBMC T cells (not recorded which). The TCR sequence derives from a woman aged 18-70 years in good health. The chain combines TRBV7-6 with TRBJ2-3; TCRdb designates TRBD2, a call that cannot be tested without DNA. The CDR3 loop is CASSARTSGPADTQYF.